These T cell receptor beta chains were read from a single sample in a study of T cell repertoires in cytomegalovirus infection. Using its own MiXCR run on the reads, TCRdb lists one record per CDR3 protein. The sample lists 49,000 or so distinct CDR3 sequences; around 18% were seen once. These receptors' antigens are unknown. The source was CD8+ T cells from cultured PBMCs, collected from culture after CMV antigen stimulation. The receptor source for this set is a human donor in good health (CMV status not recorded). Some clones in this sample may be carry-over from other donors' samples. The CDR3 runs from the conserved cysteine through the conserved F or W. A D gene is named only where the DNA matches it firmly. Clone size appears in some rows only: once, few, many, or a class for an expanded clone.

J	D	V	length	size	DNA	CDR3
TRBJ2-1	TRBD1	TRBV5-6	15	few	TGTGCCAGCAGCCCAGGGACAGGGGTCTACAATGAGCAGTTCTTC	CASSPGTGVYNEQFF
TRBJ2-1	TRBD2	TRBV6-5	18	few	TGTGCCAGCAGTTACTCCATAAACCTAGCGGGGGGGCAAAATGAGCAGTTCTTC	CASSYSINLAGGQNEQFF
TRBJ2-2	TRBD1	TRBV4-1	16	many	TGCGCCAGCAGCCAAGAGGACAGGGGGCTTGCCGGGGAGCTGTTTTTT	CASSQEDRGLAGELFF
TRBJ2-7	TRBD1	TRBV14	16	few	TGTGCCAGCAGCCCGCCTTTGGGACAGGGCTCCTACGAGCAGTACTTC	CASSPPLGQGSYEQYF
TRBJ2-7	NA	TRBV7-3	12	NA	TGTGCCAGCAGCCATCAGGGAACCGAGCAGTACTTC	CASSHQGTEQYF
TRBJ2-2	NA	TRBV6-6	18	NA	TGTGCCAGCAGTATCCCTTGGGAGTCTTTCTCGAACACCGGGGAGCTGTTTTTT	CASSIPWESFSNTGELFF
TRBJ2-1	NA	TRBV4-2	17	many	TGTGCCAGCAGCCAAGACCACCGGGACCCACAACCATATGAGCAGTTCTTC	CASSQDHRDPQPYEQFF
TRBJ2-1	NA	TRBV30	12	few	TGTGCCTGGAGAAAAACTAGTATTGAGCAGTTCTTC	CAWRKTSIEQFF
TRBJ2-5	NA	TRBV20-1	15	NA	TGCAGTGCTAGGCGGGCAAGACTTTTGATTGAGACCCAGTACTTC	CSARRARLLIETQYF
TRBJ1-5	TRBD1	TRBV9	17	NA	TGTGCCAGCAGCGCCCCTCTGACAGGGAAATGCAATCAGCCCCAGCATTTT	CASSAPLTGKCNQPQHF
TRBJ1-1	NA	TRBV19	13	few	TGTGCCAGTAGTATAGATATGAACACTGAAGCTTTCTTT	CASSIDMNTEAFF
TRBJ1-6	NA	TRBV28	15	many	NA	CASILGSSYNSPLHF
TRBJ1-5	TRBD1	TRBV7-8	18	many	TGTGCCAGCAGACCCGGGACAGGGGTTCTAAGGAAGGATCAGCCCCAGCATTTT	CASRPGTGVLRKDQPQHF